A single sample gave rise to the 8 T cell receptor beta chains below, sequenced in a study of OX40 agonist ivuxolimab in advanced cancers. Measured with immunoSEQ multiplex PCR; TCRdb has only the in-frame clones, and not every one. The sample lists tens of thousands of clones; more than 85% were seen once. Sample: CD4+ or CD8+ T cells sorted from blood, taken in a trial of the OX40 agonist ivuxolimab. These receptor sequences come from an adult with an advanced solid tumor such as melanoma, head and neck, liver or kidney cancer.

This sequence joins TRBV5-1 and TRBJ2-5, with TRBD1 matching over 9 bases. After removal of 4 bases from V and 0 bases from J, the junction contained 4 bases not matched to a gene. CDR3 length: 15 amino acids. CDR1 is SGHRS and CDR2 is YFSETQ in the germline V gene. The CDR3 bases are TGCGCCAGCAGCCGGACAGGGGAGGACCAAGAGACCCAGTACTTC. It encodes CASSRTGEDQETQYF. Complete variable domain (other parts from reference TRBV5-1 and TRBJ2-5): KAGVTQTPRYLIKTRGQQVTLSCSPISGHRSVSWYQQTPGQGLQFLFEYFSETQRNKGNFPGRFSGRQFSNSRSEMNVSTLELGDSALYLCASSRTGEDQETQYFGPGTRLLVL.

The chain is built from TRBV7-2 and TRBJ1-4; tentative D call: TRBD1 (6 bases). CDR1 and CDR2 from the germline V gene are SGHTA and FQGNSA. V was cut by 5 bases and J by 3 bases, with 13 bases left in between. The CDR3 runs to 15 residues. The CDR3 sequence is CASSEQGNSNEKLFF. CDR3 nucleotide sequence: TGTGCCAGCAGCGAACAGGGCAACTCTAATGAAAAACTGTTTTTT.

This chain links TRBV6-5 with TRBJ1-2, with TRBD1 as a possible D gene (5 bases). Per germline, CDR1 MNHEY and CDR2 SVGAGI. Trimming removed 2 bases from V and 3 bases from J, with 13 bases in between. CDR3 length equals 15 residues. The CDR3 region has the DNA TGTGCCAGCAGTTACCGGGGCTCACCCGACTATGGCTACACCTTC. Its translation: CASSYRGSPDYGYTF.

The J gene is TRBJ2-1, the V gene TRBV11-3; 8 bases agree with TRBD2. Unmatched junction bases numbered 5, after V lost 5 bases and J lost 2 bases. CDR3 length: 15 amino acids. The V gene's germline CDR1 is SGHNT and CDR2 YENEEA. The DNA for the CDR3 is TGTGCCAGCAGCCCGCAGCGGGAGCCCTACAATGAGCAGTTCTTC. It translates to CASSPQREPYNEQFF. Full variable domain (rest looked up from reference TRBV11-3 and TRBJ2-1): EAGVVQSPRYKIIEKKQPVAFWCNPISGHNTLYWYLQNLGQGPELLIRYENEEAVDDSQLPKDRFSAERLKGVDSTLKIQPAELGDSAVYLCASSPQREPYNEQFFGPGTRLTVL.

CDR3 in amino acids: CASSSDLTGREKLFF. CDR3 sequence (DNA): TGTGCCAGCAGCTCCGACCTGACAGGGCGGGAAAAACTGTTTTTT. J is TRBJ1-4 and V is TRBV5-4, with TRBD1 identical over 7 bases. The V and J ends lost 3 bases and 8 bases, in that order; junction bases with no gene match: 10. Germline CDR1 SGHNT, CDR2 YYREEE (reference sequence). This CDR3 comprises 15 residues. Full variable domain (missing parts from reference TRBV5-4 and TRBJ1-4): ETGVTQSPTHLIKTRGQQVTLRCSSQSGHNTVSWYQQALGQGPQFIFQYYREEENGRGNFPPRFSGLQFPNYSSELNVNALELDDSALYLCASSSDLTGREKLFFGSGTQLSVL.

This clone appeared a single time. The chain recombines TRBV28 with TRBJ1-5, with D possibly matching TRBD1 (6 bases). This CDR3 comprises 15 residues. Per germline, CDR1 MDHEN and CDR2 SYDVKM. V dropped 4 bases and J dropped 2 bases, with 12 bases sitting between them. This CDR3 is CASSSSGGGNQPQHF. The CDR3 DNA reads TGTGCCAGCAGTTCCTCGGGGGGCGGCAATCAGCCCCAGCATTTT.

This chain joins TRBV6-6 and TRBJ1-1; TRBD1 is a possible D gene (5 bases). Trimming removed 3 bases from V and 4 bases from J, with 12 bases in between. The V gene's germline CDR1 is MNHNY and CDR2 SVGAGI (reference sequence). This CDR3 is 14 amino acids long. The DNA for the CDR3 is TGTGCCAGCAGTTATGTCCAGGGACCCACTGAAGCTTTCTTT. It specifies CASSYVQGPTEAFF.

The chain is built from TRBV6-5 and TRBJ2-7, with D tentatively TRBD2 (6 bases). V was clipped by 6 bases and J by 0 bases, with 15 bases between them. Germline V gene sequence: CDR1 MNHEY, CDR2 SVGAGI. CDR3 length: 15 amino acids. CDR3 nucleotide sequence: TGTGCCAGCAGGGCGACTGGGACTTCCTCCTACGAGCAGTACTTC. It encodes CASRATGTSSYEQYF.